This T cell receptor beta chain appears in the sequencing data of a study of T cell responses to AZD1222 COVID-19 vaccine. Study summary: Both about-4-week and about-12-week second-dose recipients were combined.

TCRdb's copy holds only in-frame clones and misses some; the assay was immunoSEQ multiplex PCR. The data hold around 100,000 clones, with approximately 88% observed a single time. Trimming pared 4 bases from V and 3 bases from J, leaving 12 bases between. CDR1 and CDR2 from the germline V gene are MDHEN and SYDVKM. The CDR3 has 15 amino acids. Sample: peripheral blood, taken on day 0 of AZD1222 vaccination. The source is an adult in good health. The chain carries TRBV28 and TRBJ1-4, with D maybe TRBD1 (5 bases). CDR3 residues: CASSSRDGSNEKLFF. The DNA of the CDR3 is TGTGCCAGCAGTTCCCGGGACGGTTCTAATGAAAAACTGTTTTTT.